The 21 T cell receptor beta chains below come from one sample, sequenced in a study of OX40 agonist ivuxolimab in advanced cancers. Assay: immunoSEQ multiplex PCR; the TCRdb copy retains only in-frame clones and omits some. The data show around 60,000 clones, with 86% seen just once and around 1% held by the top ten. This material consisted of CD4+ or CD8+ T cells sorted from blood, taken in a trial of the OX40 agonist ivuxolimab. Source of these receptors: an adult with an advanced solid tumor such as melanoma, head and neck, liver or kidney cancer.

This clone showed up just a few times. This rearrangement joins TRBV11-1 to TRBJ2-5; TRBD1 matches at 11 bases. The CDR3 is 15 residues long. The V gene's germline CDR1 is SGHAT and CDR2 FQDESV (reference sequence). V dropped 4 bases and J dropped 5; count of bases not matched to a gene: 6. The CDR3 protein is CASSSGQGVKETQYF. CDR3 DNA: TGTGCCAGCAGCTCGGGACAGGGGGTTAAGGAGACCCAGTACTTC. Full variable domain (missing parts from reference TRBV11-1 and TRBJ2-5): EAEVAQSPRYKITEKSQAVAFWCDPISGHATLYWYRQILGQGPELLVQFQDESVVDDSQLPKDRFSAERLKGVDSTLKIQPAELGDSAMYLCASSSGQGVKETQYFGPGTRLLVL.

Comments on this clone: Other nucleotide sequences from this sample produce the same CDR3. The chain employs TRBV18 and TRBJ1-1, with D tentatively TRBD1 (5 bases). Germline assignment: CDR1 KGHSH and CDR2 LQKENI. Trimming stripped 3 bases from V and 1 base from J, with 9 bases between. The CDR3 totals 14 residues. The DNA for the CDR3 is TGTGCCAGCTCACCGTCAAGGGGGAACACTGAAGCTTTCTTT. Translating it yields CASSPSRGNTEAFF.

The V and J genes are TRBV7-2 and TRBJ2-3; the D is unclear. The CDR3 has 11 residues. CDR1 is SGHTA, CDR2 FQGNSA, per germline. V shed 6 bases and J shed 0 bases, with 1 base lying between them. Written as DNA, the CDR3 is TGTGCCAGCAGAAGCACAGATACGCAGTATTTT. Amino acids: CASRSTDTQYF.

The chain employs TRBV15 and TRBJ1-1; the match to TRBD1 covers 8 bases. After removal of 0 bases from V and 7 bases from J, the junction contained 16 bases not matched to a gene. Germline V lookup: CDR1 LNHNV, CDR2 YYDKDF (reference sequence). The CDR3 has 18 residues. CDR3 in DNA: TGTGCCACCAGCAGAGAACGAAGGCAGGGGGCGTCGGGCCTTGAAGCTTTCTTT. This gives the protein CATSRERRQGASGLEAFF.

The CDR3 protein is CASSGQSTDTQYF. The CDR3 bases are TGCGCCAGCAGCGGACAGAGCACAGATACGCAGTATTTT. The chain joins TRBV10-1 to TRBJ2-3, with D maybe TRBD1 (6 bases). CDR3 length: 13 residues. Per germline, CDR1 WNHNN and CDR2 SYGVQD (reference sequence). The V end lost 6 bases, the J end lost 0 bases, and 7 bases lay between the germline ends.

The chain uses TRBV6-1 and TRBJ1-1; D perhaps matches TRBD1 (5 bases). Germline V lookup: CDR1 MNHNS, CDR2 SASEGT. CDR3 length: 14 amino acids. The germline V and J ends were trimmed by 6 bases and 6 bases, with 17 bases remaining between them. CDR3 amino acids: CASRRDAEGSEAFF. For the CDR3, the DNA is TGTGCCAGCAGAAGGGACGCCGAAGGCTCTGAAGCTTTCTTT.

The chain is built from TRBV5-1 and TRBJ1-2; 7 bases line up with TRBD1. Germline V gene data show CDR1 as SGHRS and CDR2 as YFSETQ. The J segment lost 4 bases and the V segment lost 4 bases, leaving 10 bases of the junction unmatched. The CDR3 spans 15 residues. Written as DNA, the CDR3 is TGCGCCAGCAGCATCGGGACAGTCAACCTCTATGGCTACACCTTC. Translated: CASSIGTVNLYGYTF.

The rearrangement links TRBV19 to TRBJ1-1; the D gene is possibly TRBD1 (6 bases). CDR1 LNHDA and CDR2 SQIVND come from the germline V gene (reference sequence). Deletions cut 1 base from V and 0 bases from J, with 6 bases between. The CDR3 extends over 14 amino acids. The CDR3 DNA sequence: TGTGCCAGTAGTATAGGGGACATGAACACTGAAGCTTTCTTT. Residues: CASSIGDMNTEAFF.

This clone occurred once. Written as DNA, the CDR3 is TGTGCCAGCAGCCAGGGATCGACCTTACCCTACAATGAGCAGTTCTTC. Its protein is CASSQGSTLPYNEQFF. The chain uses TRBV11-2 and TRBJ2-1, with D perhaps matching TRBD1 (5 bases). The germline V gene has CDR1 SGHAT and CDR2 FQNNGV. Deletions cut 5 bases from V and 2 bases from J, with 16 bases between. The CDR3 consists of 16 residues. Using reference TRBV11-2 and TRBJ2-1 for the parts outside the CDR3, the full variable domain is EAGVAQSPRYKIIEKRQSVAFWCNPISGHATLYWYQQILGQGPKLLIQFQNNGVVDDSQLPKDRFSAERLKGVDSTLKIQPAKLEDSAVYLCASSQGSTLPYNEQFFGPGTRLTVL.

The chain has TRBV4-1 and TRBJ1-5; TRBD1 might be the D (5 bases). The germline V gene encodes CDR1 MGHRA and CDR2 YSYEKL. CDR3 length: 16 amino acids. With 4 bases removed from V and 2 bases from J, the gap between germline ends came to 15 bases. The CDR3 loop is CASSRGGQRGNQPQHF. In nucleotides, the CDR3 is TGCGCCAGCAGCCGGGGGGGTCAGAGGGGCAATCAGCCCCAGCATTTT.

This sequence joins TRBV11-3 and TRBJ1-1; D is ambiguous. This CDR3 spans 14 amino acids. Trimming removed 4 bases at V and 6 bases at J, with 15 bases between. Looked up from germline, CDR1 is SGHNT and CDR2 is YENEEA. This chain's CDR3 is CASSSGAMRSEAFF. CDR3 nucleotides: TGTGCCAGCAGCTCCGGCGCAATGCGTTCTGAAGCTTTCTTT.

This rearrangement joins TRBV18 to TRBJ1-1, with 8 nucleotides matching TRBD1. Germline lookup yields CDR1 KGHSH and CDR2 LQKENI. Unmatched junction bases numbered 10, after V lost 4 bases and J lost 6 bases. CDR3 size: 15 residues. DNA for the CDR3: TGTGCCAGCTCACGGGTTCAGGGGGCGTCGGCTGAAGCTTTCTTT. Amino acids: CASSRVQGASAEAFF.

The genes are TRBV2 and TRBJ1-5, with 10 bases identical to TRBD1. CDR3 length: 16 amino acids. V dropped 6 bases and J dropped 5; count of bases not matched to a gene: 10. Germline V lookup: CDR1 SNHLY, CDR2 FYNNEI. CDR3 amino acids: CASRRGQGRGDQPQHF. The CDR3 nucleotides read TGTGCCAGCAGGAGGGGACAGGGGCGCGGTGATCAGCCCCAGCATTTT. Using reference TRBV2 and TRBJ1-5 for the parts outside the CDR3, the full variable domain is EPEVTQTPSHQVTQMGQEVILRCVPISNHLYFYWYRQILGQKVEFLVSFYNNEISEKSEIFDDQFSVERPDGSNFTLKIRSTKLEDSAMYFCASRRGQGRGDQPQHFGDGTRLSIL.

V and J are TRBV5-6 and TRBJ1-1, with D unresolved. Germline loops: CDR1 SGHDT, CDR2 YYEEEE. The CDR3 has 14 residues. V lost 0 bases and J lost 1, with 7 bases in between. In DNA, the CDR3 is TGTGCCAGCAGCTTGGTGGCTTCGAACACTGAAGCTTTCTTT. This codes for CASSLVASNTEAFF.

The chain employs TRBV7-9 and TRBJ1-4; no firm D call. Trimming removed 2 bases from V and 5 bases from J, with 9 bases in between. CDR3 length: 14 residues. In germline, CDR1 is SEHNR, CDR2 FQNEAQ (reference sequence). The CDR3 DNA sequence: TGTGCCAGCAGCTTATACACCGACAATGAAAAACTGTTTTTT. Its translation: CASSLYTDNEKLFF.

J is TRBJ1-2 and V is TRBV5-1; the D is unclear. The CDR3 is 15 residues long. V dropped 0 bases and J dropped 8 bases, with 17 bases sitting between them. Looked up from germline, CDR1 is SGHRS and CDR2 is YFSETQ. The CDR3 reads CASSLELNIASGYTF. The CDR3 DNA is TGCGCCAGCAGCTTGGAACTCAATATTGCCTCGGGCTACACCTTC.

This chain connects TRBV19 to TRBJ1-5; TRBD1 matches at 8 bases. The junction had 6 bases not matched to a gene; V was cut back by 3 bases and J by 5 bases. The length of the CDR3 is 15 residues. CDR1 is LNHDA and CDR2 is SQIVND in the germline V gene (reference sequence). CDR3 coding DNA: TGTGCCAGTAGTATTACCGGGACAGGCTATCAGCCCCAGCATTTT. Translated: CASSITGTGYQPQHF.

The chain joins TRBV28 to TRBJ1-6; D is unclear. Germline V gene data show CDR1 as MDHEN and CDR2 as SYDVKM. The V gene lost 1 base and the J gene lost 10 bases, with 14 bases spanning the gap. This CDR3 is 15 amino acids long. The CDR3 coding sequence is TGTGCCAGCAGTTTATTGAACTCCCTCCCGTCACCCCTCCACTTT. It is translated as CASSLLNSLPSPLHF.

The rearrangement links TRBV18 to TRBJ1-3; D remains unclear. Germline-derived CDR1 and CDR2 are KGHSH and LQKENI. The germline V and J ends were trimmed by 5 bases and 4 bases, with 9 bases remaining between them. This CDR3 spans 13 amino acids. CDR3 protein: CASSNRTGNTIYF. The CDR3, as DNA: TGTGCCAGCTCAAACCGGACGGGAAACACCATATATTTT.

This chain links TRBV4-2 with TRBJ2-1; TRBD2 might be the D (6 bases). Germline lookup yields CDR1 LGHNA and CDR2 YNFKEQ. CDR3 length equals 17 residues. Trimming shortened V by 0 bases and J by 0 bases, and 12 bases separated the two germline ends. The CDR3 sequence: CASSQEPSESSYNEQFF. DNA for the CDR3: TGTGCCAGCAGCCAAGAACCTAGCGAAAGCTCCTACAATGAGCAGTTCTTC.

The V and J genes are TRBV6-5 and TRBJ2-1; no reliable D call. Germline V gene data show CDR1 as MNHEY and CDR2 as SVGAGI. The ends were cut back, 2 bases at V and 2 bases at J, with 4 bases in the middle. The length of the CDR3 is 13 residues. The CDR3 DNA reads as TGTGCCAGCAGTTACGGCCCCTACAATGAGCAGTTCTTC. As protein: CASSYGPYNEQFF.